The T cell receptor beta chain described here comes from a study of blood T cell repertoires in COVID-19. The wider study: From T cells, B-cell-depleted T cells, or PBMCs came the material, which was cDNA or gDNA.

Original handling: Reference gene primers were amplified, and this amplification served to estimate nucleated cell counts. Profiled with immunoSEQ multiplex PCR; TCRdb holds only in-frame clones, not every one. The D gene and trimming were derived from the DNA, and the V and J assignments and clone size from that table. The table lists about 350,000 clones, over 75% of them singletons. With V trimmed by 0 bases and J by 3 bases, 6 bases remained unmatched. Germline-derived CDR1 and CDR2 are PRHDT and FYEKMQ (reference sequence). CDR3 length: 16 amino acids. The receptor comes from a woman aged 30 to 39 who had recovered from COVID-19. This sequence joins TRBV13 and TRBJ2-7; 9 bases line up with TRBD2. Sequenced material: PBMCs or T cells enriched from blood (not recorded which). In nucleotides, the CDR3 is TGTGCCAGCAGCTTAGGACGGGCTAGCGGGGACTACGAGCAGTACTTC. Protein: CASSLGRASGDYEQYF.